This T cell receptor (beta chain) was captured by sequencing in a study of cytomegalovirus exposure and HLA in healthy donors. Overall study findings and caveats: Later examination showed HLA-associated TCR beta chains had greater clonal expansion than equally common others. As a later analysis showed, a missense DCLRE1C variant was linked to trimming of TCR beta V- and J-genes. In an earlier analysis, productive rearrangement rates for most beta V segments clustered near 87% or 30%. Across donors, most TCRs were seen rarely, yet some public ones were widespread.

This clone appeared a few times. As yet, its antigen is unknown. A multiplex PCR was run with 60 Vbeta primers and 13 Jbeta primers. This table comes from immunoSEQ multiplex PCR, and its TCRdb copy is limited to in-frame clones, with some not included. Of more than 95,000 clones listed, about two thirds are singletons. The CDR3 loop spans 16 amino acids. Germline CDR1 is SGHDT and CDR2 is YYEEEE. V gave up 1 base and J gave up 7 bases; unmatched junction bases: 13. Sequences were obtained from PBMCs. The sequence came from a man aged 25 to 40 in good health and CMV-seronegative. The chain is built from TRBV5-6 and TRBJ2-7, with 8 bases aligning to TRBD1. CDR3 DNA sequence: TGTGCCAGCAGCTTGAGTATGGGACAGGAATTTGGGGAGCAGTACTTC. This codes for CASSLSMGQEFGEQYF.